The 23 T cell receptor beta chains below come from one sample, sequenced in a study of chemoradiotherapy in HPV16-positive cancers. Repertoires were generated with immunoSEQ multiplex PCR, while TCRdb's copy carries only in-frame clones and drops some. In the table there are 10,000 to 15,000 clones, 85% to 90% of which are singletons. Sample acquisition took place from a patient who underwent chemoradiotherapy. The receptors were sampled from a human donor with HPV-associated anogenital cancer.

CDR3 sequence (DNA): TGTGCCAGTAGGGAACAGGGTGTGAACACTGAAGCTTTCTTT. Its translation is CASREQGVNTEAFF. The V call is TRBV19, the J call TRBJ1-1, with D perhaps matching TRBD1 (6 bases). Per germline, CDR1 LNHDA and CDR2 SQIVND (reference sequence). The CDR3 consists of 14 residues. V was trimmed by 6 bases and J by 0 bases, leaving 11 bases between them.

The chain has TRBV5-1 and TRBJ2-3; D gene ambiguous. Germline-derived CDR1 and CDR2 are SGHRS and YFSETQ. This CDR3 has 12 residues. The V end was cut by 2 bases, the J end by 0 bases, with 1 base between. The CDR3 here is CASSFSTDTQYF. In DNA form, the CDR3 reads TGCGCCAGCAGCTTTAGCACAGATACGCAGTATTTT.

The CDR3 is CASSNSGGTRQFF. CDR3 nucleotide sequence: TGTGCCAGCAGTAACAGCGGGGGGACTCGGCAGTTCTTC. The V gene is TRBV2, the J gene TRBJ2-1; TRBD2 agrees at 9 bases. V lost 5 bases and J lost 12; bases outside the gene matches: 8. Germline V gene data show CDR1 as SNHLY and CDR2 as FYNNEI. This CDR3 spans 13 amino acids.

The chain is built from TRBV5-6 and TRBJ2-3; TRBD1 or TRBD2 may be the D gene (6 bases each). The CDR3 length is 13 residues. The germline V gene encodes CDR1 SGHDT and CDR2 YYEEEE. Trimming cost V 0 bases and J 14 bases, with 16 bases left between them. DNA of the CDR3: TGTGCCAGCAGCTTGGTAATGGGGGGCGCCCCGTATTTT. Residues: CASSLVMGGAPYF.

The V gene is TRBV6-1, the J gene TRBJ2-1; TRBD1 aligns across 7 bases. CDR3 length: 14 residues. Trimming took 3 bases from V and 5 from J; bases not matched to a gene: 4. Germline-derived CDR1 and CDR2 are MNHNS and SASEGT. The CDR3 region is CASSELGQHNEQFF. In DNA form, the CDR3 reads TGTGCCAGCAGTGAGCTGGGACAGCACAATGAGCAGTTCTTC.

The chain links TRBV5-1 to TRBJ2-7; 9 bases map to TRBD2. The CDR3 spans 16 residues. Germline V gene sequence: CDR1 SGHRS, CDR2 YFSETQ. V shed 0 bases, J shed 2 bases, and the junction held 6 bases outside the gene matches. As DNA, the CDR3 is TGCGCCAGCAGCTTGGTTGGACTAGCGAATCCCTACGAGCAGTACTTC. Protein sequence: CASSLVGLANPYEQYF.

The chain combines TRBV13 with TRBJ2-1, with 10 nucleotides matching TRBD2. The junction had 7 bases not matched to a gene; V was cut back by 5 bases and J by 6 bases. This CDR3 contains 15 residues. CDR1 is PRHDT, CDR2 FYEKMQ, per germline (reference sequence). CDR3 coding DNA: TGTGCCAGCAGCGTTAGTTTAGCGGGAGGCAATGAGCAGTTCTTC. Translating gives CASSVSLAGGNEQFF.

This clone appeared once. V gene TRBV10-3 combines with J gene TRBJ2-3; 16 bases are a match to TRBD2. The CDR3 runs to 18 residues. The V and J ends lost 3 bases and 3 bases, in that order; junction bases with no gene match: 6. Germline V lookup: CDR1 ENHRY, CDR2 SYGVKD. CDR3 region: CAISETGTSGGATDTQYF. Here the CDR3 DNA reads TGTGCCATCAGTGAAACCGGGACTAGCGGGGGGGCAACAGATACGCAGTATTTT.

The chain combines TRBV13 with TRBJ2-1; 7 bases fit TRBD2. The CDR3 sequence is 15 residues long. CDR1 PRHDT and CDR2 FYEKMQ come from the germline V gene (reference sequence). V dropped 5 bases and J dropped 2; count of bases not matched to a gene: 6. CDR3 nucleotide sequence: TGTGCCAGCAGCCCGCCCGGGGGGACCTACAATGAGCAGTTCTTC. This codes for CASSPPGGTYNEQFF.

The chain joins TRBV7-6 to TRBJ2-7; D not resolved. Trimming shortened V by 5 bases and J by 0 bases, and 17 bases separated the two germline ends. The V gene's germline CDR1 is SGHVS and CDR2 FNYEAQ. This CDR3 comprises 16 residues. CDR3 protein: CASSPDDHFSSYEQYF. CDR3 bases: TGTGCCAGCAGCCCCGACGACCACTTCAGCTCCTACGAGCAGTACTTC.

The V call is TRBV5-4, the J call TRBJ1-1, with a weak D call TRBD1 (6 bases). Looked up from germline, CDR1 is SGHNT and CDR2 is YYREEE (reference sequence). There are 13 residues in the CDR3. V was cut by 0 bases and J by 11 bases, with 14 bases left in between. The CDR3 DNA sequence: TGTGCCAGCAGCTTGGCAGTCGGACAGACGGCTTTCTTT. As protein: CASSLAVGQTAFF.

The J gene is TRBJ1-2, the V gene TRBV19, with D tentatively TRBD1 (6 bases). Germline V CDR1 and CDR2: LNHDA, SQIVND (reference sequence). The V end lost 5 bases, the J end lost 0 bases, and 22 bases lay between the germline ends. This CDR3 has 18 residues. The CDR3 is CASSRNGPMPGANYGYTF. CDR3 sequence (DNA): TGTGCCAGTAGTCGAAACGGCCCCATGCCAGGGGCTAACTATGGCTACACCTTC.

The V gene is TRBV19, the J gene TRBJ2-3; the D gene is possibly TRBD2 (7 bases). Germline lookup yields CDR1 LNHDA and CDR2 SQIVND (reference sequence). This CDR3 spans 15 amino acids. The V end was cut by 7 bases, the J end by 2 bases, with 16 bases between. DNA of the CDR3: TGTGCCAGTAACCTGCCGGGGGGCCCCACAGATACGCAGTATTTT. Residues: CASNLPGGPTDTQYF.

This clone has only one observation. V usage is TRBV6-1 and J usage is TRBJ2-7; the D is unclear. V lost 1 base to trimming and J lost 9 bases, with 10 bases between them. This CDR3 is 12 amino acids long. Germline V CDR1 and CDR2: MNHNS, SASEGT. CDR3 DNA: TGTGCCAGCAGTGAAGTGCAAGGTGGGCAGTACTTC. Amino acids: CASSEVQGGQYF.

The chain joins TRBV9 to TRBJ1-6; no clear D gene. The V gene's germline CDR1 is SGDLS and CDR2 YYNGEE. This CDR3 spans 14 amino acids. V was trimmed by 4 bases and J by 3 bases, leaving 8 bases between them. CDR3 residues: CASSSGLYNSPLHF. CDR3 sequence (DNA): TGTGCCAGCAGCTCCGGACTCTATAATTCACCCCTCCACTTT. Combining the CDR3 with reference TRBV9 and TRBJ1-6 gives the whole variable domain DSGVTQTPKHLITATGQRVTLRCSPRSGDLSVYWYQQSLDQGLQFLIQYYNGEERAKGNILERFSAQQFPDLHSELNLSSLELGDSALYFCASSSGLYNSPLHFGNGTRLTVT.

CDR3 residues: CASSFGQGSYNEQFF. Written as DNA, the CDR3 is TGTGCCAGCAGCTTTGGACAGGGTTCCTACAATGAGCAGTTCTTC. V gene TRBV5-6 combines with J gene TRBJ2-1; 8 positions match TRBD1. The CDR3 consists of 15 residues. V was pared by 2 bases and J by 1 base, with 2 bases of the junction left unmatched. Germline CDR1 and CDR2: SGHDT and YYEEEE.

This chain joins TRBV5-5 and TRBJ1-2, with TRBD1 matching over 9 bases. The V gene end was trimmed by 4 bases and the J gene end by 6 bases; junction bases not matched to a gene: 16. The V gene's germline CDR1 is SGHKS and CDR2 YYEKEE (reference sequence). The CDR3 has 17 residues. The CDR3 loop reads CASSPSPGQGKRDGYTF. CDR3 coding DNA: TGTGCCAGCAGCCCCAGCCCGGGACAGGGAAAGCGTGATGGCTACACCTTC.

This rearrangement joins TRBV7-9 to TRBJ2-1; D possibly corresponds to TRBD2 (6 bases). Germline assignment: CDR1 SEHNR and CDR2 FQNEAQ (reference sequence). V dropped 5 bases and J dropped 7 bases, with 18 bases sitting between them. This CDR3 region has 15 residues. The CDR3 DNA sequence: TGTGCCAGCAGCCCGGGACTTCGGCCCCCTAATGAGCAGTTCTTC. This codes for CASSPGLRPPNEQFF.

The rearrangement links TRBV19 to TRBJ1-2, with 8 bases that match TRBD1. The CDR3 spans 12 residues. Looked up from germline, CDR1 is LNHDA and CDR2 is SQIVND (reference sequence). Trimming removed 6 bases from V and 7 bases from J; junction bases left unmatched: 4. The CDR3 sequence is CASRTGAVGYTF. The CDR3, as DNA: TGTGCCAGTAGGACAGGGGCGGTTGGCTACACCTTC.

The CDR3 DNA follows: TGTGCCAGCCGGGGGTCAATTAGCAATCAGCCCCAGCATTTT. Amino acid sequence: CASRGSISNQPQHF. The chain has TRBV27 and TRBJ1-5; the D gene is possibly TRBD1 (5 bases). Germline CDR1 and CDR2: MNHEY and SMNVEV (reference sequence). The V end was cut by 8 bases, the J end by 0 bases, with 11 bases between. This CDR3 comprises 14 residues.

V is TRBV7-2 and J is TRBJ1-4; D unclear. Trimming cost V 1 base and J 0 bases, with 9 bases left between them. This CDR3 region has 16 residues. The germline CDR1 and CDR2 sequences are SGHTA and FQGNSA. CDR3 bases: TGTGCCAGCAGCTTAGACAGCGTTGCAACTAATGAAAAACTGTTTTTT. Amino acids: CASSLDSVATNEKLFF.

The rearrangement joins TRBV10-3 to TRBJ2-3; 11 nucleotides match TRBD2. V lost 3 bases and J lost 4; bases outside the gene matches: 12. CDR1 ENHRY and CDR2 SYGVKD come from the germline V gene. This CDR3 comprises 18 residues. The CDR3 sequence is CAISDLTSGGLSADTQYF. In DNA, the CDR3 is TGTGCCATCAGTGATTTAACTAGCGGGGGCTTGAGCGCAGATACGCAGTATTTT.

This chain connects TRBV28 to TRBJ2-7, with 7 bases lining up with TRBD1. V was clipped by 7 bases and J by 0 bases; unmatched bases: 9. The CDR3 consists of 15 residues. CDR1 is MDHEN and CDR2 is SYDVKM in the germline V gene. The CDR3 DNA reads as TGTGCCAGCAAGGAGGCGACAGGGATCTCCTACGAGCAGTACTTC. Residues: CASKEATGISYEQYF.